One sample yielded the 31 T cell receptor beta chains listed below, sequenced in a study of T cells expressing NK-cell markers. TCRdb derives one entry per CDR3 protein from the 5' RACE reads, leaving out DNA. This table lists a few hundred thousand distinct CDR3 sequences. The source material was blood T cells: a sorted CD56 or NKG2C T cell subset, CD4+ or CD8+ T cells, or bulk PBMC T cells (not recorded which). The receptors come from a man aged 18-69 years in good health.

The V and J genes are TRBV6-1 and TRBJ2-7. CDR1 and CDR2 from the germline V gene are MNHNS and SASEGT. The CDR3 spans 13 residues. This CDR3 reads CASNIHPIYEQYF.

The V gene is TRBV20-1, the J gene TRBJ1-2; TCRdb proposes TRBD1, but this gene call is untestable without DNA. CDR3 size: 14 residues. CDR1 and CDR2 from the germline V gene are DFQATT and SNEGSKA (reference sequence). Here the CDR3 reads CSANDRVSNYGYTF.

The chain carries TRBV2 and TRBJ1-5; TCRdb's D call of TRBD1 is untestable without DNA. This CDR3 is 14 amino acids long. The germline gives CDR1 SNHLY, CDR2 FYNNEI. The CDR3 loop is CASSRDANNQPQHF.

The CDR3 here is CASSYGKTVGNEKLFF. The rearrangement joins TRBV6-5 to TRBJ1-4; the TRBD1 assignment by TCRdb is unverifiable without DNA. CDR3 length: 16 amino acids. Germline lookup yields CDR1 MNHEY and CDR2 SVGAGI.

The chain couples TRBV7-6 to TRBJ2-7; TCRdb lists TRBD1, though no DNA is available to test this call. The CDR3 extends over 15 amino acids. CDR1 and CDR2 (germline): SGHVS, FNYEAQ. This CDR3 is CASSRGWTTSYEQYF.

V and J are TRBV18 and TRBJ1-2. Germline CDR1 is KGHSH and CDR2 is LQKENI. This CDR3 has 14 amino acids. The CDR3 is CASSRQTTNYGYTF.

The chain links TRBV20-1 to TRBJ2-1; TCRdb designates TRBD1, a call that cannot be tested without DNA. Germline values: CDR1 DFQATT, CDR2 SNEGSKA (reference sequence). The CDR3 consists of 15 residues. The CDR3: CSAQRGRASYNEQFF.

V usage is TRBV20-1 and J usage is TRBJ2-2; TCRdb indicates TRBD1, and absent DNA this call remains unverified. CDR1 is DFQATT, CDR2 SNEGSKA, per germline (reference sequence). The CDR3 spans 17 residues. The CDR3 spells CSASPAGDRGGLGELFF.

The gene calls are TRBV11-3 and TRBJ2-3; the TCRdb D gene call, TRBD2, has no DNA to confirm it. The CDR3 is 17 amino acids. Germline V gene lookup returns CDR1 SGHNT and CDR2 YENEEA. This CDR3 is CASSLGGGRVGADTQYF.

The CDR3: CASSLQTGVYGYTF. This rearrangement joins TRBV7-9 to TRBJ1-2; TCRdb returns TRBD1, unconfirmable since there is no DNA. Germline CDR1 is SEHNR and CDR2 is FQNEAQ (reference sequence). This CDR3 region has 14 residues. Full variable domain (outside the CDR3, taken from reference TRBV7-9 and TRBJ1-2): DTGVSQNPRHKITKRGQNVTFRCDPISEHNRLYWYRQTLGQGPEFLTYFQNEAQLEKSRLLSDRFSAERPKGSFSTLEIQRTEQGDSAMYLCASSLQTGVYGYTFGSGTRLTVV.

The V call is TRBV7-8, the J call TRBJ1-1; the D call of TRBD1 rests on TCRdb alone, since no DNA is present to check it. The germline CDR1 and CDR2 sequences are SGHVS and FQNEAQ. This CDR3 has 15 amino acids. The CDR3 is CASTRGTVIESEAFF.

The J gene is TRBJ2-7, the V gene TRBV6-1; the TRBD1 assignment by TCRdb is unverifiable without DNA. CDR3 length: 13 residues. Germline V lookup: CDR1 MNHNS, CDR2 SASEGT. CDR3 protein: CASTPNRGREQYF.

The chain has TRBV20-1 and TRBJ1-5; TCRdb's D call, TRBD1, is unchecked because there is no DNA. The CDR3 contains 13 residues. The germline V gene encodes CDR1 DFQATT and CDR2 SNEGSKA (reference sequence). CDR3 sequence reads: CSARDRGKQPQHF.

The V call is TRBV12-3 or TRBV12-4, the J call TRBJ1-2. This CDR3 contains 14 residues. The CDR3 here is CASSLDRRDYGYTF.

This chain's CDR3 is CASSPGTSYNEQFF. The V call is TRBV7-3, the J call TRBJ2-1; the TCRdb D gene call, TRBD2, has no DNA to confirm it. CDR1 and CDR2 from the germline V gene are SGHTA and FQGTGA. This CDR3 spans 14 amino acids. Combining the CDR3 with reference TRBV7-3 and TRBJ2-1 gives the whole variable domain GAGVSQTPSNKVTEKGKYVELRCDPISGHTALYWYRQSLGQGPEFLIYFQGTGAADDSGLPNDRFFAVRPEGSVSTLKIQRTERGDSAVYLCASSPGTSYNEQFFGPGTRLTVL.

V is TRBV27 and J is TRBJ2-3; TCRdb reports TRBD1, a call that lacks DNA to check it against. CDR3 length equals 13 residues. Per germline, CDR1 MNHEY and CDR2 SMNVEV (reference sequence). The CDR3 reads CASRRVNTDTQYF.

The V call is TRBV7-8, the J call TRBJ2-1; no DNA is available, so the TRBD2 call from TCRdb remains unchecked. The germline gives CDR1 SGHVS, CDR2 FQNEAQ. There are 16 residues in the CDR3. The CDR3 here is CASSLAGRGGYNEQFF.

The CDR3 reads CASRENPTGELFF. This chain links TRBV3-1 with TRBJ2-2. In germline, CDR1 is LGHDT, CDR2 YNNKEL (reference sequence). The CDR3 loop spans 13 amino acids. Supplemented by reference TRBV3-1 and TRBJ2-2, the full variable domain reads DTAVSQTPKYLVTQMGNDKSIKCEQNLGHDTMYWYKQDSKKFLKIMFSYNNKELIINETVPNRFSPKSPDKAHLNLHINSLELGDSAVYFCASRENPTGELFFGEGSRLTVL.

This chain links TRBV19 with TRBJ2-5; TCRdb indicates TRBD1, and absent DNA this call remains unverified. Looked up from germline, CDR1 is LNHDA and CDR2 is SQIVND (reference sequence). CDR3 size: 13 residues. The CDR3 is CASKAPQQETQYF.

V and J are TRBV5-1 and TRBJ2-5. Germline lookup yields CDR1 SGHRS and CDR2 YFSETQ. The CDR3 has 14 residues. The CDR3 region is CASSQYSSQETQYF. Using reference TRBV5-1 and TRBJ2-5 for the parts outside the CDR3, the full variable domain is KAGVTQTPRYLIKTRGQQVTLSCSPISGHRSVSWYQQTPGQGLQFLFEYFSETQRNKGNFPGRFSGRQFSNSRSEMNVSTLELGDSALYLCASSQYSSQETQYFGPGTRLLVL.

The CDR3 region is CASRAPGFETQYF. The chain couples TRBV6-6 to TRBJ2-5; TCRdb's D gene call, TRBD1, goes unchecked for lack of DNA. The V gene's germline CDR1 is MNHNY and CDR2 SVGAGI (reference sequence). CDR3 length: 13 amino acids.

CDR3 loop: CASSSYRGPNTGELFF. V usage is TRBV27 and J usage is TRBJ2-2; TCRdb reports TRBD1, a call that lacks DNA to check it against. The CDR3 consists of 16 residues. The germline V gene has CDR1 MNHEY and CDR2 SMNVEV (reference sequence).

The J gene is TRBJ2-5, the V gene TRBV5-1; the D call of TRBD1 rests on TCRdb alone, since no DNA is present to check it. The CDR3 covers 14 residues. In germline, CDR1 is SGHRS, CDR2 YFSETQ. CDR3 residues: CASSKSLGGETQYF.

CDR3: CASSSDRANTQYF. The chain recombines TRBV7-2 with TRBJ2-3; the D gene TCRdb calls, TRBD1, cannot be checked with no DNA. This CDR3 spans 13 amino acids. Germline V lookup: CDR1 SGHTA, CDR2 FQGNSA.

The rearrangement links TRBV27 to TRBJ2-5; TCRdb designates TRBD1, a call that cannot be tested without DNA. The length of the CDR3 is 16 residues. Germline V gives CDR1 MNHEY, CDR2 SMNVEV (reference sequence). The CDR3 loop is CASSFGQGGTGETQYF.

The chain combines TRBV20-1 with TRBJ2-1; TCRdb's D call, TRBD1, is unchecked because there is no DNA. The CDR3 is made up of 13 amino acids. CDR1 and CDR2 from the germline V gene are DFQATT and SNEGSKA (reference sequence). The CDR3 region is CSAPGQVNNEQFF.

The chain employs TRBV6-6 and TRBJ2-7; as DNA is missing, the TRBD1 call by TCRdb cannot be tested. Looked up from germline, CDR1 is MNHNY and CDR2 is SVGAGI (reference sequence). The CDR3 covers 12 residues. Here the CDR3 reads CASRTDRPEQYF.

This chain connects TRBV20-1 to TRBJ2-2; TCRdb outputs TRBD1, but without DNA this stays unchecked. The germline V gene has CDR1 DFQATT and CDR2 SNEGSKA (reference sequence). The CDR3 spans 17 residues. CDR3 amino acids: CSARDVAGTTNTGELFF.

The chain employs TRBV3-1 and TRBJ1-1. The length of the CDR3 is 11 residues. Germline CDR1 LGHDT, CDR2 YNNKEL (reference sequence). The CDR3 reads CASSIRFEAFF.

The chain joins TRBV12-3 or TRBV12-4 to TRBJ2-2; TCRdb indicates TRBD1, and absent DNA this call remains unverified. The CDR3 loop spans 16 amino acids. The CDR3 sequence is CASSPQQGLRSGELFF.

This chain joins TRBV7-2 and TRBJ2-2; TCRdb outputs TRBD2, but without DNA this stays unchecked. Germline CDR1 and CDR2: SGHTA and FQGNSA. CDR3 length: 13 residues. CDR3 loop: CASSPDRLPRLFF.